This T cell receptor (beta chain) comes out of a study of naive and memory T cell subsets. Four PCR rounds used nested alpha and beta constant region primers plus the SP2 primer. Using its own MiXCR run on the 5' RACE reads, TCRdb lists one record per CDR3 protein. The table has tens of thousands of distinct CDR3 sequences, 7.2% seen once. TCR cDNA received a 3' ligated oligonucleotide that carried a UMI. CDR1 and CDR2 from the germline V gene are LNHDA and SQIVND (reference sequence). The CDR3 sequence is 15 residues long. Losses at the gene ends were 3 bases for V and 2 bases for J; bases not matched to a gene: 5.

This clonotype was obtained from a male donor in good health. V usage is TRBV19 and J usage is TRBJ2-7; 9 bases fit TRBD1. CDR3 amino acids: CASSIGTGQAYEQYF. CDR3 nucleotides: TGTGCCAGTAGTATCGGGACAGGGCAGGCCTACGAGCAGTACTTC.